This T cell receptor (beta chain) derives from a study of blood T cell repertoires in COVID-19. Study background: COVID-19 samples, acute and convalescent, were from the United States, Italy and Spain. From T cells, B-cell-depleted T cells, or PBMCs came the material, which was cDNA or gDNA.

CDR3 length: 16 residues. In germline, CDR1 is MNHNY, CDR2 SVGAGI (reference sequence). With V trimmed by 2 bases and J by 3 bases, 8 bases remained unmatched. In the authors' workflow: Amplifying reference gene primers gave estimates of nucleated cell counts. Repertoires were generated with immunoSEQ multiplex PCR, while TCRdb's copy carries only in-frame clones and drops some. V and J calls and clone size are given by that table; D and trimming were obtained from the DNA. The data hold 80,000 to 100,000 clones, with around 90% observed a single time. This TCR came from a man aged 65 to 85 with acute or convalescent COVID-19. The chain recombines TRBV6-6 with TRBJ2-3; 7 bases are a match to TRBD1. Input material: peripheral blood. Here the CDR3 reads CASSYGRQGLTDTQYF. The CDR3 nucleotides are TGTGCCAGCAGTTACGGTAGACAGGGTTTAACAGATACGCAGTATTTT.